A single sample is the source of the 4 T cell receptor beta chains below, sequenced in a study of regulatory dendritic cells for organ transplantation. Here immunoSEQ multiplex PCR was the method, and the copy in TCRdb shows in-frame clones only, minus some. The sample includes approximately 28,000 clones, about four fifths of them seen just once. Sequencing input: naive CD8+ T cells from blood. Subset denoted: CD45RA+ naive T cells. The receptor source for this set is a human donor in good health.

The rearrangement joins TRBV7-3 to TRBJ2-5, with 7 nucleotides matching TRBD2. Germline V lookup: CDR1 SGHTA, CDR2 FQGTGA. The V segment lost 3 bases and the J segment 5 bases; nucleotides outside the gene matches: 3. CDR3 size: 13 residues. CDR3 protein: CASSFGGRETQYF. The CDR3 nucleotides read TGTGCCAGCAGCTTCGGGGGGAGGGAGACCCAGTACTTC.

V gene TRBV2 combines with J gene TRBJ2-7; the D is unclear. The V end lost 2 bases, the J end lost 2 bases, and 16 bases lay between the germline ends. The CDR3 is made up of 16 amino acids. Germline values: CDR1 SNHLY, CDR2 FYNNEI. CDR3 residues: CASSEWAGRRTYEQYF. Here the CDR3 DNA reads TGTGCCAGCAGTGAATGGGCAGGCCGAAGGACCTACGAGCAGTACTTC. The full variable domain, with the rest looked up from reference TRBV2 and TRBJ2-7, is EPEVTQTPSHQVTQMGQEVILRCVPISNHLYFYWYRQILGQKVEFLVSFYNNEISEKSEIFDDQFSVERPDGSNFTLKIRSTKLEDSAMYFCASSEWAGRRTYEQYFGPGTRLTVT.

The gene calls are TRBV28 and TRBJ2-7; D gene uncertain. The CDR3 has 14 amino acids. V lost 2 bases, J lost 6 bases, and 14 bases lay in between. Germline CDR1 is MDHEN and CDR2 is SYDVKM. DNA of the CDR3: TGTGCCAGCAGTTTAATCTTCCCGTCCGGCGAGCAGTACTTC. It specifies CASSLIFPSGEQYF.

The V gene is TRBV13, the J gene TRBJ2-5; D uncertain. V lost 4 bases and J 5 bases, leaving 8 bases between the germline ends. Germline CDR1 is PRHDT and CDR2 is FYEKMQ (reference sequence). The CDR3 totals 12 residues. The CDR3 nucleotides read TGTGCCAGCAGCTCCCACGGGGAGACCCAGTACTTC. It translates to CASSSHGETQYF.